This TCR beta chain was sequenced in a study of human T cells and chemical hapten exposure. One entry per CDR3 protein, called by TCRdb with MiXCR from the RACE reads. The sample has a few hundred thousand distinct CDR3 sequences; roughly 6% are singletons. The germline V and J ends were trimmed by 3 bases and 1 base, with 9 bases remaining between them. Germline loops: CDR1 SEHNR, CDR2 FQNEAQ (reference sequence). The CDR3 extends over 14 amino acids. The time point: patch test 2, 6 weeks after DPC sensitization. Treatment of the sample: therapeutic diphenylcyclopropenone sensitization with weekly scalp DPC.

This sample comprised whole blood, obtained in connection with sensitization to the hapten diphenylcyclopropenone (DPC). The chain combines TRBV7-9 with TRBJ1-1; no clear D gene. The TCR was taken from a woman in her late teens or twenties with alopecia areata. Some clones in this sample may be carry-over from other donors' samples. The CDR3 sequence is CASSFARENTEAFF. The CDR3 nucleotides are TGTGCCAGCAGCTTCGCTCGAGAGAACACTGAAGCTTTCTTT.